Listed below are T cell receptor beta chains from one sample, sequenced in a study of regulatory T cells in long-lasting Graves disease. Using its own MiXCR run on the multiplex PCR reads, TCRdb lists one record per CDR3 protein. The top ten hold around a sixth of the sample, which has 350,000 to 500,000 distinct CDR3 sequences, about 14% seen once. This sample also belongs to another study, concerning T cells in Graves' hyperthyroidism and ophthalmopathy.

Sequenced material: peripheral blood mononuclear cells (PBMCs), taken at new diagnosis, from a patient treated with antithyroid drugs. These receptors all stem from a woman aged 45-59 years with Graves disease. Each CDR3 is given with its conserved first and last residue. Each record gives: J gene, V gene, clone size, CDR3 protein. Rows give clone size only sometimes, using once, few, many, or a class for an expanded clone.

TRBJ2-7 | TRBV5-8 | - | CASSLTQGAREQYF
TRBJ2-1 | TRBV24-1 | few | CATSDLVTGSEQFF
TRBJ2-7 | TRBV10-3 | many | CAISDTAGGSYEQYF
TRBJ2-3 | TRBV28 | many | CASSLPPGRETRDTQYF
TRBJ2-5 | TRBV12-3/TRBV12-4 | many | CASSEREGGSQYF
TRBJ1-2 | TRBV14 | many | CASSQDQGPDGYTF
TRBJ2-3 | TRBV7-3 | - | CASSSEAADTQYF
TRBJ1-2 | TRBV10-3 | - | CAISGDRGTYGYTF
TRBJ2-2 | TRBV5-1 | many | CASSLASGRSGELFF
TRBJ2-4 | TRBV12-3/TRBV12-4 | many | CASSLAVHHQGSAKNIQYF
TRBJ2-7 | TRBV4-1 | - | CASSQGHRSRYEQYF
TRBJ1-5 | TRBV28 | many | CASSGAGQANQPQHF
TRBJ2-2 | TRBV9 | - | CASSVAPWRTGELFF
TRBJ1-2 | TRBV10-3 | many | CATTGTNYGYTF
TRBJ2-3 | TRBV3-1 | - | CASSRLAGGSDTQYF
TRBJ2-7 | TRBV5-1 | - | CASSLALTYEQYF
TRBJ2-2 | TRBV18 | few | CASSPEVYTGELFF
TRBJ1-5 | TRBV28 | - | CASSPVPGVNQPQHF
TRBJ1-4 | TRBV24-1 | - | CATSDSAGTGRANEKLFF
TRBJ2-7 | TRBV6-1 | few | CASSRASYEQYF
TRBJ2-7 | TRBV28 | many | CASSFLRQGRNEQYF
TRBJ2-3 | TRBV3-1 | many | CASSLGQGPDTQYF
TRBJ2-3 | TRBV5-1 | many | CASSEELAGGTDTQYF
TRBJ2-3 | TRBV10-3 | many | CATNGVSTDTQYF
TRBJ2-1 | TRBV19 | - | CATTGQGYNEQFF
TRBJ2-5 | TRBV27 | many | CASSPMDSNLETQYF
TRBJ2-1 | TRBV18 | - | CASSITSELAGDYNEQFF
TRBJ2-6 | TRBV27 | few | CASSPSLRRSGANVLTF
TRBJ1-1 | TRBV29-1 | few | CSVGGYRAHTEAFF
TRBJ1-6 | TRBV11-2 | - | CASSRGDVNSPLHF
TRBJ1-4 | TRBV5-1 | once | CASTSLGGTNEKLFF
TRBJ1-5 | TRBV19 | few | CASSIVWRLRDTYSNQPQHF
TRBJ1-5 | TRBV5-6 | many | CASSGRMNQPQHF
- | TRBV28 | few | CASSLLRISTDTQHF
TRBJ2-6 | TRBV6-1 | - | CASSLPQGGRGSGANVLTF